The TCR beta chain described here comes from a study of T cells after yellow fever vaccination. Overall study findings and caveats: Post-booster samples contained most primary-vaccination clones (nearly 98% CD4, roughly 88% CD8).

In germline, CDR1 is MGHRA, CDR2 YSYEKL. CDR3 length equals 18 residues. V was pared by 4 bases and J by 7 bases, with 17 bases of the junction left unmatched. This clonotype was counted ten times or more. The antigen is undetermined. Via MiXCR, TCRdb re-called the 5' RACE reads, giving one row per CDR3 protein. The sample carries approximately 70,000 distinct CDR3 sequences, 7.3% recorded once. The sequenced sample was CD8+ T cells sorted from PBMCs, obtained around 10 days after the first yellow fever vaccination. The source is a man between 18 and 35 years old who received the YFV17D yellow fever vaccine. The rearrangement joins TRBV4-1 to TRBJ2-2; 8 bases fit TRBD2. The CDR3, as DNA: TGCGCCAGCAGCCCCATGGGGGCGAGCGGGGGAGTCAGCGGGGAGCTGTTTTTT. The encoded protein is CASSPMGASGGVSGELFF.